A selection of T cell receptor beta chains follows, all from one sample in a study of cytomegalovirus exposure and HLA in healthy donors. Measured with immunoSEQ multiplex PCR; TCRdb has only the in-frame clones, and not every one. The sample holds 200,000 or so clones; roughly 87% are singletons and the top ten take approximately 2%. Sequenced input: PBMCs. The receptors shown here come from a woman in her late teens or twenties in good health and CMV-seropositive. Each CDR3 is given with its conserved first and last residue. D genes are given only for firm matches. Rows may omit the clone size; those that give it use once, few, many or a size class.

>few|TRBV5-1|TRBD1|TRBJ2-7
TGCGCCAGCAGCTTTGGGACAGGGGACCACGAGCAGTACTTC
CASSFGTGDHEQYF
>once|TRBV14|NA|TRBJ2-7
TGTGCCAGCAGCCGCGGACAGGGCCGGGAGGTCGGACGGAACGAGCAGTACTTC
CASSRGQGREVGRNEQYF
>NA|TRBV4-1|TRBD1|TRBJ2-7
TGCGCCAGCAGCCGGCCGGGACAGGAGGGCGAGCAGTACTTC
CASSRPGQEGEQYF
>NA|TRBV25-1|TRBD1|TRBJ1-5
TGTGCCAGCTCGACAGGGGGTGATCAGCCCCAGCATTTT
CASSTGGDQPQHF
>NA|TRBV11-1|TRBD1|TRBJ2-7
TGTGCCAGCAGCTCCGGGACAGGGTCCTACGAGCAGTACTTC
CASSSGTGSYEQYF
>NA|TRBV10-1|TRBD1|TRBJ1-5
TGCGCCAGCAGTAAAAGACAGGGACGTAGCAATCAGCCCCAGCATTTT
CASSKRQGRSNQPQHF
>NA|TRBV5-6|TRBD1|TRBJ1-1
TGTGCCAGCAGCCCGACAGGGATGAACACTGAAGCTTTCTTT
CASSPTGMNTEAFF
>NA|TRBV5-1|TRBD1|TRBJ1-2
TGCGCCAGCAGCAAAGGGACAGCCCCATCGGGGGGCTACACCTTC
CASSKGTAPSGGYTF
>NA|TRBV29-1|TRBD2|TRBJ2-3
TGCAGCGTTGAAGATCCCAGTAGCGGGTGGTCCGGCCGGCTGGAAACAGATACGCAGTATTTT
CSVEDPSSGWSGRLETDTQYF
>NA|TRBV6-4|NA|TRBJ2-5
TGTGCCAGCAGTGACGGGCCCCAAGAGACCCAGTACTTC
CASSDGPQETQYF
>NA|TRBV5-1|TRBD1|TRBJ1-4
TGCGCCAGCAGCTCCTACAGGGGCGATGATGAAAAACTGTTTTTT
CASSSYRGDDEKLFF
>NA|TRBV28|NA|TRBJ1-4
TGTGCCAGCAGTTTTTCGGTCAGGGAAATGAGGAAACTGTTTTTT
CASSFSVREMRKLFF
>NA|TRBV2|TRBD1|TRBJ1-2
TGTGCCAGCAGTATAAACCGGGACAGGGGATATGGCTACACCTTC
CASSINRDRGYGYTF
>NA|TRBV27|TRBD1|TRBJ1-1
TGTGCCAGCAGTTTCCTCGGGGGACAGGGTGAGGCTTTCTTT
CASSFLGGQGEAFF
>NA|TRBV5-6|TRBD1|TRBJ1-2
TGTGCCAGCAGCTACAAAGGACAGGGGTATAACTATGGCTACACCTTC
CASSYKGQGYNYGYTF
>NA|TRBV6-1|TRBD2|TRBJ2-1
TGTGCGGTGCGGGAGGGTTTTGAGCAGTTCTTC
CAVREGFEQFF
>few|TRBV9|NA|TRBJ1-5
TGTGCCAGTTCGGCGGGGGCCAATCAGCCCCAGCATTTT
CASSAGANQPQHF
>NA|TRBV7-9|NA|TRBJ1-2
TGTGCCAGCAGCTTAGTCCTTTGGGTCCTCGCGACAGCTAACTATGGCTACACCTTC
CASSLVLWVLATANYGYTF
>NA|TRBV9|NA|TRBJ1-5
TGTGCCAGCAGCGTAGAAGCCGGGTTGTTCCAGCCCCAGCATTTT
CASSVEAGLFQPQHF
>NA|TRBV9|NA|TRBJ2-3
TGTGCCAGCAGCGTTTTAACGCAGTATTTT
CASSVLTQYF
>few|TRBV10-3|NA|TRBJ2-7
TGTGCCATCAGGGACAGCTCCTACGAGCAGTACTTC
CAIRDSSYEQYF
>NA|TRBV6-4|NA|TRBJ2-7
TGTGCCAGCAGTGAACAGGTTAAACACGAGCAGTACTTC
CASSEQVKHEQYF
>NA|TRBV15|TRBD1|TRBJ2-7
TGTGCCACCAAAGGGACAGGGTCCCGCGAGCAGTACTTC
CATKGTGSREQYF
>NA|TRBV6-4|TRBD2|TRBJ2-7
TGTGCCAGCAGTGTAGCGGGAGGCTCCTACGAGCAGTACTTC
CASSVAGGSYEQYF
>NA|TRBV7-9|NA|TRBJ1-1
TGTGCCAGCAGCTCCCACCTCGCCATGCCGGGCACTGAAGCTTTCTTT
CASSSHLAMPGTEAFF
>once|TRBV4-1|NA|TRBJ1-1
TGCGCCAGCAGCCAAGGGGCCATCGGTCTGAGCACTGAAGCTTTCTTT
CASSQGAIGLSTEAFF
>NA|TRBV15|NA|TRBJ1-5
TGTGCCACCAGCAACGACAGAGGATATCAGCCCCAGCATTTT
CATSNDRGYQPQHF
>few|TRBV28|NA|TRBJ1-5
TGTGCCAGCAGTCTAACCGGGATCCGAGGAGTTTTAAGTAGCAATCAGCCCCAGCATTTT
CASSLTGIRGVLSSNQPQHF
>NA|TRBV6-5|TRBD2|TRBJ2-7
TGTGCCAGCAGTTATCGGCGGGAGTGGTCCTACGAGCAGTACTTC
CASSYRREWSYEQYF
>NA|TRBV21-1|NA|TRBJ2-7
TGTGCCAGCAGCAAGGCCCAGGGGCGCCGGTCCTACGAGCAGTACTTC
CASSKAQGRRSYEQYF
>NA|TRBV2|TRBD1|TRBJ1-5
TGTGCCAGCAGCGGACAGGGGGCGCGTCAGCCCCAGCATTTT
CASSGQGARQPQHF
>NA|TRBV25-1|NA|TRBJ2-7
TGTGCCAGCAGTGAAGGCAAGAGACAGGTGAACTCCTACGAGCAGTACTTC
CASSEGKRQVNSYEQYF
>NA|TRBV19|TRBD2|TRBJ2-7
TGTGCCAGTAGTTTCGCTAGCGGTCCCTACGAGCAGTACTTC
CASSFASGPYEQYF
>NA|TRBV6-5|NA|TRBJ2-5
TGTGCCAGCAGCGGGATCCATAAGGGGGCCCAGTACTTC
CASSGIHKGAQYF
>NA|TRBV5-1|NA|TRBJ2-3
TGCGCCAGCAGCTTGGCCGGGGTTGATACGCAGTATTTT
CASSLAGVDTQYF
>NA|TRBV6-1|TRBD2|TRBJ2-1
TGTGCCAGCAGTGACCAGCGGGGATACAATGAGCAGTTCTTC
CASSDQRGYNEQFF
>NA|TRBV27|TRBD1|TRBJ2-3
TGTGCCAGCAGTTTAGCCAGGGGGCGCTCAGATACGCAGTATTTT
CASSLARGRSDTQYF
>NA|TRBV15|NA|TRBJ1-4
TGTGCCACCAGCAGACTTACTCTAGGTGGGGAAAAACTGTTTTTT
CATSRLTLGGEKLFF
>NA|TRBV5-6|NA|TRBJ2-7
TGTGCCAGCAGCGGAGGGGGGGGCGAGCAGTACTTC
CASSGGGGEQYF
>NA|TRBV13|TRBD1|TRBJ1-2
TGTGCCAGCAGCCAGACAGGGGCGGGCTATGGCTACACCTTC
CASSQTGAGYGYTF
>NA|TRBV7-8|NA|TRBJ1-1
TGTGCCAGCAGCTCGGTTGACTCGAACACTGAAGCTTTCTTT
CASSSVDSNTEAFF
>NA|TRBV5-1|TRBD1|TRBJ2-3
TGCGCCAGCAGCCCGTCGGCAGGGGGCCGCACAGATACGCAGTATTTT
CASSPSAGGRTDTQYF
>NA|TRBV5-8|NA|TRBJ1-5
TGTGCCAGCAGCTTGAGGAAGGGGAATCAGCCCCAGCATTTT
CASSLRKGNQPQHF
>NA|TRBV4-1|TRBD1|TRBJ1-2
TGCGCCAGCAGCCGGATTAGGGTGGGACAGAACTATGGCTACACCTTC
CASSRIRVGQNYGYTF
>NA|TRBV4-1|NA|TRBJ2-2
TGCGCCAGCAGCCAAGATTTCAGGATACACACCGGGGAGCTGTTTTTT
CASSQDFRIHTGELFF
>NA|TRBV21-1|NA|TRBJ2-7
TGTGCCAGCAGCAACCTACCACAGGGGATCTCCTACGAGCAGTACTTC
CASSNLPQGISYEQYF
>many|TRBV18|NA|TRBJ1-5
TGTGCCAGCTCACCGACAGATAAGGCCCAGCATTTT
CASSPTDKAQHF
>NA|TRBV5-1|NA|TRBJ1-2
TGCGCCAGCAGCCTAAGGACAGCCAAAGAGTCAGTTTCGAAGGGCTATGGCTACACCTTC
CASSLRTAKESVSKGYGYTF